Following are 7 T cell receptor beta chains from one sample sequenced in a study of cytomegalovirus exposure and HLA in healthy donors. The PCR ran on 60 Vbeta and 13 Jbeta primers. Produced via immunoSEQ multiplex PCR; TCRdb's table is partial and in-frame only. The sample consists of about 110,000 clones, 70% to 80% of them appearing once. The sample consisted of PBMCs. The receptors stem from a woman under 30 in good health and CMV-seropositive.

This sequence joins TRBV4-2 and TRBJ2-2; 9 positions agree with TRBD2. With 8 bases clipped from V and 5 bases from J, the junction kept 9 bases outside the gene matches. Germline V gives CDR1 LGHNA, CDR2 YNFKEQ. This CDR3 has 15 amino acids. CDR3 protein: CASGSSGDGTGELFF. CDR3 bases: TGTGCCAGCGGTTCTAGCGGGGATGGGACCGGGGAGCTGTTTTTT.

The chain is built from TRBV9 and TRBJ2-3; 14 bases are shared with TRBD2. Trimming took 4 bases from V and 1 from J; bases not matched to a gene: 11. The germline V gene has CDR1 SGDLS and CDR2 YYNGEE. The CDR3 sequence is 19 residues long. The chain's CDR3 is CASSQDMGLAGEGTDTQYF. The CDR3, as DNA: TGTGCCAGCAGCCAGGACATGGGACTAGCGGGAGAGGGCACAGATACGCAGTATTTT.

The rearrangement uses TRBV6-6 and TRBJ1-3, with D perhaps TRBD1 (6 bases). CDR3 length: 15 amino acids. The V end lost 4 bases, the J end lost 4 bases, and 14 bases lay between the germline ends. CDR1 is MNHNY and CDR2 is SVGAGI in the germline V gene (reference sequence). CDR3 nucleotide sequence: TGTGCCAGCAGTTCCTCTTCAGGGGTCGGAAACACCATATATTTT. Its protein is CASSSSSGVGNTIYF.

This chain links TRBV5-1 with TRBJ1-3; D call uncertain. The V gene lost 0 bases and the J gene lost 4 bases, with 17 bases spanning the gap. Germline V gives CDR1 SGHRS, CDR2 YFSETQ. The CDR3 is 17 amino acids. CDR3 bases: TGCGCCAGCAGCTTGGAGGCGACATTTATGTTCGGAAACACCATATATTTT. It yields the protein CASSLEATFMFGNTIYF.

This rearrangement joins TRBV6-5 to TRBJ2-1; D is ambiguous. V lost 7 bases to trimming and J lost 3 bases, with 10 bases between them. In germline, CDR1 is MNHEY, CDR2 SVGAGI. The CDR3 length is 13 residues. CDR3 nucleotide sequence: TGTGCCAGCACCCCTGGAGACTACAATGAGCAGTTCTTC. Its protein is CASTPGDYNEQFF.

This clone was seen only a few times. J is TRBJ1-1 and V is TRBV10-3; TRBD1 is a possible D gene (6 bases). This CDR3 region has 14 residues. V dropped 3 bases and J dropped 6 bases, with 14 bases sitting between them. Looked up from germline, CDR1 is ENHRY and CDR2 is SYGVKD. In DNA, the CDR3 is TGTGCCATCAGTGACTCAGACAGGTCCGCTGAAGCTTTCTTT. Its protein is CAISDSDRSAEAFF.

This chain joins TRBV6-5 and TRBJ2-3, with a possible D match to TRBD1 (6 bases). V lost 10 bases, J lost 5 bases, and 19 bases lay in between. There are 14 residues in the CDR3. CDR1 and CDR2 (germline): MNHEY, SVGAGI. CDR3 residues: CATLSRGWGDTQYF. The CDR3 region has the DNA TGTGCCACGCTGAGCAGGGGCTGGGGAGATACGCAGTATTTT.